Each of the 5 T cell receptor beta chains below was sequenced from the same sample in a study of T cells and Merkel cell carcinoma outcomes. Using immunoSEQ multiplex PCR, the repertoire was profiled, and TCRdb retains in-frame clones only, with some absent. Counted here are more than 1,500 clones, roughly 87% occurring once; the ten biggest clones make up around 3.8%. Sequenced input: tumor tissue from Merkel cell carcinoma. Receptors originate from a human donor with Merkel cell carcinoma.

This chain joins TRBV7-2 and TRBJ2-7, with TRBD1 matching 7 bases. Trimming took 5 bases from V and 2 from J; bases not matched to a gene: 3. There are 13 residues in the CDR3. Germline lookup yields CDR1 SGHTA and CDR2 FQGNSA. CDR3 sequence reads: CASSKTGAYEQYF. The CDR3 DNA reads TGTGCCAGCAGCAAAACAGGGGCCTACGAGCAGTACTTC.

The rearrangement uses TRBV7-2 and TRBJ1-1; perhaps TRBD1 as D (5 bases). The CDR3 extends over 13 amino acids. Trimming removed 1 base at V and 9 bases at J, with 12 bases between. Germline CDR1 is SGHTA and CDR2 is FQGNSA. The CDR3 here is CASSLDDSAQAFF. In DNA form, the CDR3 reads TGTGCCAGCAGCTTAGATGACAGTGCCCAAGCTTTCTTT. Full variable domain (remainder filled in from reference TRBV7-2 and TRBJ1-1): GAGVSQSPSNKVTEKGKDVELRCDPISGHTALYWYRQSLGQGLEFLIYFQGNSAPDKSGLPSDRFSAERTGGSVSTLTIQRTQQEDSAVYLCASSLDDSAQAFFGQGTRLTVV.

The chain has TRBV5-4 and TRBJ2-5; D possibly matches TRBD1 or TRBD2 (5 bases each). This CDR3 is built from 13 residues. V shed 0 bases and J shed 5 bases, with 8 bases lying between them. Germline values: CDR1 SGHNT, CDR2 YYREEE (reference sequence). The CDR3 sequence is CASSLDGAETQYF. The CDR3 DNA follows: TGTGCCAGCAGCTTGGACGGGGCTGAGACCCAGTACTTC.

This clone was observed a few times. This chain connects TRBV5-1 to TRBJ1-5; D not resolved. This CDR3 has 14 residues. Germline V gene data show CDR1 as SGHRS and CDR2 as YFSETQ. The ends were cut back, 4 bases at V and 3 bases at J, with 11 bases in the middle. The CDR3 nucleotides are TGCGCCAGCAGCACCGGGCAGGTCAATCAGCCCCAGCATTTT. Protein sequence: CASSTGQVNQPQHF.

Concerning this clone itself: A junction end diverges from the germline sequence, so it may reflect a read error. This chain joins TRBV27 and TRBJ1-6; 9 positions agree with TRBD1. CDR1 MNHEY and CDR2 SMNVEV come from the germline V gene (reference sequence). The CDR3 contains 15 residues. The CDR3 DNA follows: TGTGCCAGCACCTCCTCTACAGGGGGCAATTCACCCTTCCACTTT. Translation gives CASTSSTGGNSPFHF.